These T cell receptor beta chains were read from a single sample in a study of CD8+ T cells in alopecia areata. Clones were sequenced by immunoSEQ multiplex PCR, and TCRdb holds only the in-frame ones, with some missing. The table lists approximately 200,000 clones, 55% to 70% of them singletons, with roughly 3.3% in the top ten. Sequencing used CD4+ T cells sorted from blood, obtained at week 4, from a patient treated with tofacitinib. The receptors were sampled from a human donor with alopecia areata. Both conserved end residues are part of each CDR3. A D gene is named only where the DNA matches it firmly. The size of a clone is reported for some rows only, either as once, few or many, or as a class for expanded clones.

>TRBV30|13|-|TRBJ1-5|-
CAWSGPSYQPQHF
TGTGCCTGGAGTGGACCTTCCTATCAGCCCCAGCATTTT
>TRBV5-1|14|-|TRBJ1-1|TRBD1
CASTTGGQRTEAFF
TGCGCCAGCACTACAGGGGGCCAGAGGACTGAAGCTTTCTTT
>TRBV20-1|11|-|TRBJ2-3|-
CTPGDLRTQYF
TGCACCCCAGGGGATTTGAGGACGCAGTATTTT
>TRBV2|17|few|TRBJ2-4|TRBD2
CASSESGGGLAKNIQYF
TGTGCCAGCAGTGAAAGTGGGGGAGGGCTAGCCAAAAACATTCAGTACTTC
>TRBV29-1|14|-|TRBJ1-2|-
CSAETGFPNYGYTF
TGCAGCGCTGAGACCGGGTTCCCTAACTATGGCTACACCTTC
>TRBV7-9|17|-|TRBJ1-2|TRBD1
CASSLGQGAVHSYGYTF
TGTGCCAGCAGCCTCGGACAGGGGGCCGTCCACAGCTATGGCTACACCTTC
>TRBV7-2|13|few|TRBJ1-2|-
CASSPDRNYGYTF
TGTGCCAGCAGCCCCGACAGGAACTATGGCTACACCTTC
>TRBV7-2|16|-|TRBJ2-2|TRBD2
CASSLALADLTGELFF
TGTGCCAGCAGCTTAGCCCTAGCGGACCTCACCGGGGAGCTGTTTTTT
>TRBV6-5|13|-|TRBJ1-1|-
CASSPPTGHRAFF
TGTGCCAGCAGCCCTCCGACAGGTCATAGAGCTTTCTTT
>TRBV30|14|-|TRBJ1-5|-
CAWSISTGQLPQHF
TGTGCCTGGAGTATATCGACAGGCCAATTGCCCCAGCATTTT
>TRBV29-1|16|-|TRBJ2-5|TRBD2
CSPLTTSGGAGETQYF
TGCAGCCCATTGACAACTAGCGGGGGGGCCGGAGAGACCCAGTACTTC
>TRBV30|11|once|TRBJ2-5|-
CAWKKMETQYF
TGTGCCTGGAAAAAAATGGAGACCCAGTACTTC
>TRBV7-9|14|-|TRBJ2-5|-
CASSLASTQETQYF
TGTGCCAGCAGCTTGGCGTCGACACAAGAGACCCAGTACTTC
>TRBV27|15|-|TRBJ2-7|TRBD2
CASSLAGGEVSEQYF
TGTGCCAGCAGTTTAGCGGGGGGCGAAGTATCCGAGCAGTACTTC
>TRBV5-1|13|once|TRBJ2-7|TRBD1
CASKGTVGYEQYF
TGCGCCAGCAAGGGGACAGTGGGCTACGAGCAGTACTTC
>TRBV5-1|12|-|TRBJ2-7|-
CASSLVNYEQYF
TGCGCCAGCAGCCTAGTCAACTACGAGCAGTACTTC
>TRBV4-2|16|-|TRBJ2-5|TRBD2
CASSQGSGGLPETQYF
TGTGCCAGCAGCCAAGGGAGCGGGGGCCTTCCGGAGACCCAGTACTTC